A selection of T cell receptor beta chains follows, all from one sample in a study of early T cells in non-severe SARS-CoV-2 infection. TCRdb passed the 5' RACE reads through MiXCR, listing each CDR3 protein once. The repertoire holds 86,000 or so distinct CDR3 sequences, with over 5% as singletons. Sequencing used whole blood. These receptors came from an adult who was a healthcare worker with PCR-confirmed SARS-CoV-2 infection or an uninfected control (not recorded which). Both conserved end residues are trimmed from each CDR3.

cdr3_aa: ASSPTSAGVYNEQF
v_call: TRBV18

cdr3_aa: ASSVPWGDREQF
v_call: TRBV6-9

cdr3_aa: ASSSGTTNSPLH
v_call: TRBV7-9

cdr3_aa: ASSLLAPDTQY
v_call: TRBV7-2

cdr3_aa: ASRLDSGRDYMGNQPQH
v_call: TRBV7-2

cdr3_aa: ASSLVVDNEQF
v_call: TRBV5-1

cdr3_aa: ASSQRNYGYT
v_call: TRBV2

cdr3_aa: SARGGGVQETQY
v_call: TRBV20-1

cdr3_aa: ASSPGGSSYEQY
v_call: TRBV7-8

cdr3_aa: ASSLLGERYNEQF
v_call: TRBV28

cdr3_aa: ASSRGTERETQY
v_call: TRBV7-9

cdr3_aa: ASSRQFGGSDTQY
v_call: TRBV6-1

cdr3_aa: ASSSQGAQH
v_call: TRBV19

cdr3_aa: ASSLSSGIGDTQY
v_call: TRBV7-9

cdr3_aa: ATKVRDSPLH
v_call: TRBV19

cdr3_aa: SVARTGSAAF
v_call: TRBV29-1

cdr3_aa: ASSLAGTGNYGYT
v_call: TRBV5-5

cdr3_aa: ASASVGRETQY
v_call: TRBV7-8

cdr3_aa: ASRVGASYEQY
v_call: TRBV6-2/TRBV6-3

cdr3_aa: ASSPPGQYGYT
v_call: TRBV25-1

cdr3_aa: ASSNRDNGSPLH
v_call: TRBV5-6

cdr3_aa: ASSLGTGGYT
v_call: TRBV12-3/TRBV12-4

cdr3_aa: ASTSNRGNTIY
v_call: TRBV3-1

cdr3_aa: AWSGLMGPYEQY
v_call: TRBV30

cdr3_aa: ASSYPGESRSGETQY
v_call: TRBV6-5

cdr3_aa: ASSSRDGSFEQY
v_call: TRBV7-2

cdr3_aa: ASSLGAGAAGNTIY
v_call: TRBV7-8

cdr3_aa: ASSYWGGNTGELF
v_call: TRBV6-6

cdr3_aa: ASSSMTGGYEQY
v_call: TRBV5-1

cdr3_aa: ASSAMTGSSTDTQY
v_call: TRBV7-9

cdr3_aa: ASSDGGKGTDTQY
v_call: TRBV6-1

cdr3_aa: AIAAGASNYGYT
v_call: TRBV10-2

cdr3_aa: ASIFSSGRGNSPLH
v_call: TRBV28

cdr3_aa: ASSRRDNYEQY
v_call: TRBV7-8

cdr3_aa: ASSPEPGGSYEQY
v_call: TRBV6-5

cdr3_aa: ASSAETNTQY
v_call: TRBV5-1

cdr3_aa: ASNRGETQY
v_call: TRBV28

cdr3_aa: ASSLNAGFRYTGELF
v_call: TRBV12-3/TRBV12-4

cdr3_aa: ASSRSQGGRDTQY
v_call: TRBV14

cdr3_aa: ASRPDRGRTDTQY
v_call: TRBV7-2

cdr3_aa: SAPYNTGELF
v_call: TRBV20-1

cdr3_aa: ASSLVGAPKAYEQY
v_call: TRBV5-1

cdr3_aa: SAGSGSEAF
v_call: TRBV20-1

cdr3_aa: ASSQGDRDSYNEQF
v_call: TRBV4-2

cdr3_aa: ASSYGAGTDTQY
v_call: TRBV6-5

cdr3_aa: SVGSGANTGELF
v_call: TRBV29-1

cdr3_aa: SVNRGFSTEAF
v_call: TRBV29-1

cdr3_aa: ASSDERGSGYT
v_call: TRBV7-6

cdr3_aa: STWTGGGYT
v_call: TRBV29-1

cdr3_aa: SVRLEGGADTQY
v_call: TRBV29-1

cdr3_aa: ASSLGTSSYEQY
v_call: TRBV12-3/TRBV12-4

cdr3_aa: ASSPSGGANTGELF
v_call: TRBV5-4

cdr3_aa: SADAGQGNNEQF
v_call: TRBV20-1

cdr3_aa: SVGGHSTSDGYT
v_call: TRBV29-1

cdr3_aa: ASSISWGQLEKLF
v_call: TRBV19

cdr3_aa: ASSEWGTEAF
v_call: TRBV10-1

cdr3_aa: ASSFAGTPGNTIY
v_call: TRBV7-2

cdr3_aa: SASPNPGLHEKLF
v_call: TRBV20-1

cdr3_aa: ASSRTMGSGPTYEQY
v_call: TRBV6-6

cdr3_aa: SAGRTNTEAF
v_call: TRBV20-1